Each of the 26 T cell receptor beta chains below was sequenced from the same sample in a study of T cells in Graves' hyperthyroidism and ophthalmopathy. Amplified regions were TCR beta CDR3 sequences from RNA transcripts. First-round RT-PCR with HTBI primers amplified the TCR CDR3 region. TCRdb reanalysed the multiplex PCR reads using MiXCR and keeps one entry per CDR3 protein. The data show about 380,000 distinct CDR3 sequences, with approximately 17% seen just once and 40% held by the top ten. The source material was blood. Receptors originate from a man between 18 and 35 years old with Graves' ophthalmopathy.

This clonotype was recorded a few times. The CDR3 loop reads CASSPTGGTNEKLFF. CDR3 sequence (DNA): TGTGCCAGCAGTCCCACGGGGGGCACTAATGAAAAACTGTTTTTT. The chain combines TRBV12-3 or TRBV12-4 with TRBJ1-4, with D tentatively TRBD1 (6 bases). This CDR3 region has 15 residues. The germline V and J ends were trimmed by 5 bases and 2 bases, with 12 bases remaining between them.

This clonotype was found many times. The V and J genes are TRBV20-1 and TRBJ1-5; D not certain. The CDR3 consists of 15 residues. Trimming left V 1 base short and J 0 bases short, with 10 bases between. The germline gives CDR1 DFQATT, CDR2 SNEGSKA (reference sequence). For the CDR3, the DNA is TGCAGTGCTAGAGTCACAGCCTATAGCAATCAGCCCCAGCATTTT. Translating gives CSARVTAYSNQPQHF.

This clonotype was found many times. The V gene is TRBV13, the J gene TRBJ2-7; D not certain. The V end was cut by 1 base, the J end by 6 bases, with 4 bases between. CDR1 and CDR2 (germline): PRHDT, FYEKMQ (reference sequence). This CDR3 contains 11 residues. The CDR3 DNA reads as TGTGCCAGCAGCTTAGAAGCCGAGCAGTACTTC. Translated, it gives CASSLEAEQYF.

In this sample, this clonotype turned up a few times. CDR3 in amino acids: CASSQDLAGVGIQYF. Written as DNA, the CDR3 is TGTGCCAGCAGCCAAGACCTAGCGGGGGTGGGCATTCAGTACTTC. The chain recombines TRBV3-1 with TRBJ2-4; 10 nucleotides agree with TRBD2. Germline V CDR1 and CDR2: LGHDT, YNNKEL (reference sequence). With V trimmed by 0 bases and J by 9 bases, 5 bases remained unmatched. The CDR3 sequence is 15 residues long.

In this sample, this clonotype turned up many times. The chain's CDR3 is CSARDLASGDTQYF. The CDR3 DNA sequence: TGCAGTGCTAGAGATTTGGCCTCCGGAGATACGCAGTATTTT. The chain uses TRBV20-1 and TRBJ2-3; no clear D gene. CDR3 length equals 14 residues. CDR1 DFQATT and CDR2 SNEGSKA come from the germline V gene (reference sequence). V was pared by 0 bases and J by 5 bases, with 12 bases between.

Regarding this clonotype: As the CDR3 is not closed by the conserved phenylalanine or tryptophan, this likely results from a read error. The V call is TRBV27, the J call TRBJ2-1; D is ambiguous. The CDR3 contains 13 residues. The ends were cut back, 0 bases at V and 7 bases at J, with 7 bases in the middle. The germline CDR1 and CDR2 sequences are MNHEY and SMNVEV (reference sequence). DNA of the CDR3: TGTGCCAGCAGTTTATCGAAAGGGAATGAGCAGTTCTCC. Its translation is CASSLSKGNEQFS.

The V and J genes are TRBV20-1 and TRBJ1-2; 8 bases map to TRBD1. This CDR3 is 12 amino acids long. Trimming cost V 6 bases and J 7 bases; bases outside gene matches: 7. Germline V gives CDR1 DFQATT, CDR2 SNEGSKA (reference sequence). The CDR3 region has the DNA TGCAGTGCCCTCAGGGGGCTGGGTGGCTACACCTTC. This gives the protein CSALRGLGGYTF.

The chain links TRBV27 to TRBJ2-2; 7 bases agree with TRBD2. Per germline, CDR1 MNHEY and CDR2 SMNVEV (reference sequence). The J segment lost 5 bases and the V segment lost 1 base, leaving 4 bases of the junction unmatched. CDR3 length: 15 amino acids. CDR3: CASSLWEGGTGELFF. CDR3 in DNA: TGTGCCAGCAGTTTATGGGAGGGTGGAACCGGGGAGCTGTTTTTT.

This clonotype has a count of ten or more. The chain carries TRBV14 and TRBJ1-1; unclear D gene. Germline-derived CDR1 and CDR2 are SGHDN and FVKESK. The V gene lost 4 bases and the J gene lost 4 bases, with 4 bases spanning the gap. The CDR3 totals 11 residues. CDR3 nucleotides: TGTGCCAGCAGCCGCTTCACTGAAGCTTTCTTT. Translated: CASSRFTEAFF. Supplemented by reference TRBV14 and TRBJ1-1, the full variable domain reads EAGVTQFPSHSVIEKGQTVTLRCDPISGHDNLYWYRRVMGKEIKFLLHFVKESKQDESGMPNNRFLAERTGGTYSTLKVQPAELEDSGVYFCASSRFTEAFFGQGTRLTVV.

This chain joins TRBV18 and TRBJ2-5, with 10 positions matching TRBD2. The CDR3 has 16 amino acids. V shed 2 bases, J shed 4 bases, and the junction held 7 bases outside the gene matches. Germline V gives CDR1 KGHSH, CDR2 LQKENI. This CDR3 is CASSPKASGGGETQYF. DNA for the CDR3: TGTGCCAGCTCACCAAAGGCTAGCGGGGGCGGAGAGACCCAGTACTTC.

This clonotype was counted at least ten times. The rearrangement joins TRBV2 to TRBJ1-5; D is ambiguous. The germline V and J ends were trimmed by 5 bases and 5 bases, with 10 bases remaining between them. This CDR3 has 13 amino acids. Germline values: CDR1 SNHLY, CDR2 FYNNEI. The CDR3 bases are TGTGCCAGCAGTTTGGATGTAGATCAGCCCCAGCATTTT. Its protein product is CASSLDVDQPQHF.

The rearrangement joins TRBV29-1 to TRBJ1-2; 10 bases map to TRBD1. CDR1 and CDR2 from the germline V gene are SQVTM and ANQGSEA. V lost 0 bases to trimming and J lost 1 base; unmatched junction nucleotides: 11. The CDR3 loop spans 18 amino acids. The CDR3 is CSVEERPGQGRINYGYTF. The CDR3 DNA reads as TGCAGCGTTGAAGAACGGCCGGGACAGGGGCGCATTAACTATGGCTACACCTTC.

V and J are TRBV7-2 and TRBJ1-4, with TRBD1 matching 9 bases. Germline CDR1 SGHTA, CDR2 FQGNSA. The CDR3 sequence is 16 residues long. The ends lost 4 bases at V and 10 bases at J; junction bases unmatched: 13. The CDR3 loop is CASSYRVMTGGGKLFF. CDR3 DNA sequence: TGTGCCAGCAGCTACCGGGTGATGACAGGGGGAGGAAAACTGTTTTTT. Based on the CDR3 plus reference TRBV7-2 and TRBJ1-4, the full variable domain is GAGVSQSPSNKVTEKGKDVELRCDPISGHTALYWYRQSLGQGLEFLIYFQGNSAPDKSGLPSDRFSAERTGGSVSTLTIQRTQQEDSAVYLCASSYRVMTGGGKLFFGSGTQLSVL.

This clonotype showed up many times. The chain links TRBV7-2 to TRBJ2-7, with D uncertain. The CDR3 contains 14 residues. Trimming took 5 bases from V and 3 from J, leaving 14 bases between them. Germline V gene data show CDR1 as SGHTA and CDR2 as FQGNSA. CDR3 sequence reads: CASSPKDIYYEQYF. The DNA for the CDR3 is TGTGCCAGCAGCCCCAAAGACATATACTACGAGCAGTACTTC.

The rearrangement links TRBV11-2 to TRBJ2-7, with 9 bases fitting TRBD2. V shed 7 bases and J 6 bases; nucleotides not matched to a gene: 7. Germline lookup yields CDR1 SGHAT and CDR2 FQNNGV. This CDR3 region has 13 residues. CDR3 in amino acids: CASTLAGLGEQYF. The CDR3 nucleotides read TGTGCCAGCACTCTAGCGGGACTGGGCGAGCAGTACTTC.

This clonotype has a handful of counts. The chain combines TRBV24-1 with TRBJ2-3; a weak D match, TRBD2 (6 bases). Germline V gene data show CDR1 as KGHDR and CDR2 as SFDVKD. Trimming cost V 2 bases and J 2 bases, with 10 bases left between them. The CDR3 consists of 15 residues. The CDR3 reads CATSDWGEPTDTQYF. The CDR3 DNA is TGTGCCACCAGTGATTGGGGGGAACCCACAGATACGCAGTATTTT.

The chain couples TRBV19 to TRBJ1-5; 10 bases agree with TRBD1. J gave up 5 bases and V 5 bases, and 12 bases lay outside the gene matches. CDR3 length: 17 residues. CDR1 LNHDA and CDR2 SQIVND come from the germline V gene (reference sequence). Written as DNA, the CDR3 is TGTGCCAGTAGTGTCGGACAGGGGGGAGGCCGCGATCAGCCCCAGCATTTT. Translation: CASSVGQGGGRDQPQHF.

This clonotype was seen many times. The rearrangement joins TRBV3-1 to TRBJ2-4, with D perhaps TRBD2 (5 bases). Germline V gene lookup returns CDR1 LGHDT and CDR2 YNNKEL (reference sequence). The CDR3 has 12 amino acids. Trimming left V 1 base short and J 11 bases short, with 9 bases between. CDR3 in amino acids: CASSQATRVQYF. The CDR3 DNA reads TGTGCCAGCAGCCAAGCTACGCGGGTTCAGTACTTC.

This clonotype was seen more than once but under ten times. V is TRBV25-1 and J is TRBJ2-7; a weak D match, TRBD1 (8 bases). V was clipped by 4 bases and J by 3 bases, with 13 bases between them. The length of the CDR3 is 14 residues. CDR1 MGHDK and CDR2 SYGVNS come from the germline V gene. The CDR3 DNA is TGTGCCAGCAGTGGTACAGGGGGGGACTACGAGCAGTACTTC. It yields the protein CASSGTGGDYEQYF.

The V call is TRBV6-2 or TRBV6-3, the J call TRBJ2-7; D may be TRBD2 (6 bases). This CDR3 is 18 amino acids long. CDR1 and CDR2 from the germline V gene are MNHEY and SVGEGT. Trimming removed 6 bases from V and 2 bases from J, with 26 bases in between. This CDR3 is CASSQDPGWGEGAYEQYF. For the CDR3, the DNA is TGTGCCAGCAGCCAAGATCCCGGGTGGGGGGAAGGCGCCTACGAGCAGTACTTC.

This clonotype was detected many times. This sequence joins TRBV7-9 and TRBJ2-3; D gene unclear. V was cut by 1 base and J by 0 bases, with 11 bases left in between. The length of the CDR3 is 16 residues. From germline, CDR1 is SEHNR and CDR2 FQNEAQ (reference sequence). Here the CDR3 reads CASSLVSGTSTDTQYF. The CDR3 DNA is TGTGCCAGCAGCTTAGTCTCGGGTACTAGCACAGATACGCAGTATTTT.

The V and J genes are TRBV4-1 and TRBJ2-6; TRBD2 matches at 12 bases. Trimming cost V 1 base and J 3 bases; bases outside gene matches: 7. Germline V gene sequence: CDR1 MGHRA, CDR2 YSYEKL. The length of the CDR3 is 19 residues. CDR3 residues: CASSQGVTSGGYGANVLTF. In nucleotides, the CDR3 is TGCGCCAGCAGCCAAGGGGTCACTAGCGGGGGGTATGGGGCCAACGTCCTGACTTTC.

This clonotype was found many times. CDR3 protein: CASSLGQGPYNEQFF. In nucleotides, the CDR3 is TGTGCCAGCAGCTTGGGCCAGGGTCCCTACAATGAGCAGTTCTTC. This chain joins TRBV5-8 and TRBJ2-1; D might be TRBD1 (5 bases). The ends were cut back, 0 bases at V and 2 bases at J, with 9 bases in the middle. The CDR3 consists of 15 residues. Germline V lookup: CDR1 SGHTS, CDR2 YDEGEE.

This clonotype was found many times. This chain joins TRBV12-3 or TRBV12-4 and TRBJ1-5; no firm D call. The CDR3 covers 14 residues. The V end lost 3 bases, the J end lost 3 bases, and 9 bases lay between the germline ends. The CDR3 is CASSFDGYNQPQHF. The CDR3 DNA sequence: TGTGCCAGCAGTTTCGACGGCTACAATCAGCCCCAGCATTTT.

The chain recombines TRBV2 with TRBJ1-2, with TRBD1 matching over 7 bases. V shed 6 bases, J shed 4 bases, and the junction held 8 bases outside the gene matches. The germline V gene encodes CDR1 SNHLY and CDR2 FYNNEI. The CDR3 spans 14 residues. The CDR3 loop is CASSAHRDSYGYTF. The CDR3 bases are TGTGCCAGCAGCGCCCACCGGGACAGCTATGGCTACACCTTC.

In this sample, this clonotype turned up many times. J is TRBJ2-3 and V is TRBV7-9, with a weak D call TRBD1 (5 bases). V was cut by 2 bases and J by 2 bases, with 11 bases left in between. CDR3 length: 15 amino acids. Germline lookup yields CDR1 SEHNR and CDR2 FQNEAQ (reference sequence). The CDR3 region is CASSLRLQDTDTQYF. CDR3 DNA sequence: TGTGCCAGCAGCTTACGGCTACAGGACACAGATACGCAGTATTTT.